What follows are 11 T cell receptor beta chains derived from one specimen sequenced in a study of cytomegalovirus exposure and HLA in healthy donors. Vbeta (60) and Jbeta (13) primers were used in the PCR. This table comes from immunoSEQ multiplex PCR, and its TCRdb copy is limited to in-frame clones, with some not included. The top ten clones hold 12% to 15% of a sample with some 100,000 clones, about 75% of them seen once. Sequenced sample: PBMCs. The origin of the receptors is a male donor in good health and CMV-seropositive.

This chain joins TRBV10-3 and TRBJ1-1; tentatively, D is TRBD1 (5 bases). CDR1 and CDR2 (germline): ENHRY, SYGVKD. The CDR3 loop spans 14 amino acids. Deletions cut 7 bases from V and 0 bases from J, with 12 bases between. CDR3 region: CAINDRTLNTEAFF. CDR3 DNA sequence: TGTGCCATCAACGACCGGACATTGAACACTGAAGCTTTCTTT.

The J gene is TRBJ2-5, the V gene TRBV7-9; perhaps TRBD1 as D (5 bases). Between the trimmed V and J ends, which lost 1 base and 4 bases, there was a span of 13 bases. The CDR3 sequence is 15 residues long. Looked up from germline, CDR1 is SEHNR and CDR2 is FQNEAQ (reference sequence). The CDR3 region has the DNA TGTGCCAGCAGCTTAGATGGGCCCCAGGGAGAGACCCAGTACTTC. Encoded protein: CASSLDGPQGETQYF.

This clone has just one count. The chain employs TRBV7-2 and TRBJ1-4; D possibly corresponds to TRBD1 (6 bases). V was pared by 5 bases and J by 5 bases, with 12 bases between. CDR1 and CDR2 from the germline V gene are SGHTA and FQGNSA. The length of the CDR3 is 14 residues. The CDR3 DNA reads TGTGCCAGCAGCCAGACAGGCTGGAATGAAAAACTGTTTTTT. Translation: CASSQTGWNEKLFF.

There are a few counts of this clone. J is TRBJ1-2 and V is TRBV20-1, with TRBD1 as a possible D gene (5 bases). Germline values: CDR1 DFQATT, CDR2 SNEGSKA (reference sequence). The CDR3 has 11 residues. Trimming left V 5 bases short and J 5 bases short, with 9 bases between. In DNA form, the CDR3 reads TGCAGTGCTCGCGGGGCATATGGCTACACCTTC. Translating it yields CSARGAYGYTF.

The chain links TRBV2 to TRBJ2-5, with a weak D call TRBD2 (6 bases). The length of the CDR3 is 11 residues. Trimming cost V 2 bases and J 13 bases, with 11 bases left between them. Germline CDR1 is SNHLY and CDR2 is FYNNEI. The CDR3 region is CASSERRSGYF. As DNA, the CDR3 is TGTGCCAGCAGTGAACGGCGTAGCGGGTACTTC.

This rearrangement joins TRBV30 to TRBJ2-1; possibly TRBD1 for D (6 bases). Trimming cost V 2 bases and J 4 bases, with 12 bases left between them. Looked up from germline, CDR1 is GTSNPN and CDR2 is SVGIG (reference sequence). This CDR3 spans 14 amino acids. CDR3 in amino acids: CAWSNGQLYNEQFF. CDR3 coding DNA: TGTGCCTGGAGTAATGGACAGCTGTACAATGAGCAGTTCTTC.

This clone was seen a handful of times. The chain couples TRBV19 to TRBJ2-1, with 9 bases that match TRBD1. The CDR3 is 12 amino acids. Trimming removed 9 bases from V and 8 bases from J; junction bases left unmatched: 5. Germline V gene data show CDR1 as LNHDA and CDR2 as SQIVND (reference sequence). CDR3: CARDRGFDEQFF. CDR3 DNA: TGTGCCAGAGACAGGGGGTTCGATGAGCAGTTCTTC.

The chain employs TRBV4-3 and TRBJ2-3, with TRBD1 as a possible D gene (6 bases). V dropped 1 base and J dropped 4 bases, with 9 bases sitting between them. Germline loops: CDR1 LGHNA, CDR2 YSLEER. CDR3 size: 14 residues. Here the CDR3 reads CASSQVGAADTQYF. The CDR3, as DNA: TGCGCCAGCAGCCAAGTGGGGGCGGCAGATACGCAGTATTTT.

The CDR3 bases are TGTGCCAGCAGCGTAGCCGGGGACAGTTCCTACGAGCAGTACTTC. Translating gives CASSVAGDSSYEQYF. The rearrangement uses TRBV9 and TRBJ2-7, with 7 positions matching TRBD1. Germline trimming cut 0 bases from V and 1 base from J; bases unmatched to any gene: 4. The CDR3 has 15 amino acids. Germline assignment: CDR1 SGDLS and CDR2 YYNGEE. The full variable domain, with the rest looked up from reference TRBV9 and TRBJ2-7, is DSGVTQTPKHLITATGQRVTLRCSPRSGDLSVYWYQQSLDQGLQFLIQYYNGEERAKGNILERFSAQQFPDLHSELNLSSLELGDSALYFCASSVAGDSSYEQYFGPGTRLTVT.

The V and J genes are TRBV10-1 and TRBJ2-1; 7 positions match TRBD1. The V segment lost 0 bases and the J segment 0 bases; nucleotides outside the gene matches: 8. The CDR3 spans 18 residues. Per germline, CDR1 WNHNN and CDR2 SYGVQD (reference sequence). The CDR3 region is CASSESVGRGSSYNEQFF. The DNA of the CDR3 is TGCGCCAGCAGTGAGTCGGTGGGCAGGGGGTCCTCCTACAATGAGCAGTTCTTC.

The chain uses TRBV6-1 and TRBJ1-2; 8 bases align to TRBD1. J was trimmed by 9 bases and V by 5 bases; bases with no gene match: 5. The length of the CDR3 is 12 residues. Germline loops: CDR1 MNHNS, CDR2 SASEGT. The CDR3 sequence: CASSKQGDSYTF. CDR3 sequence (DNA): TGTGCCAGCAGTAAACAGGGGGACAGCTACACCTTC.